This T cell receptor (beta chain) was documented in a study of cytotoxic CD8 clonotypes in ibrutinib-treated CLL. Study-wide context: Response specimens were obtained following a median treatment duration of roughly 11 months, with a range of 6 to 36. Study results and caveats: Private clonotypes, not public ones, expanded at ibrutinib response. Sampling times (in sustained-remission versus progressing patients) were not the same.

Points on this clone: Its specificity is not known.

Sequenced by immunoSEQ multiplex PCR; TCRdb stores in-frame clones only, minus some. The sample holds approximately 200,000 clones; about 72% are singletons and the top ten take roughly 13%. Losses at the gene ends were 0 bases for V and 3 bases for J; bases not matched to a gene: 1. Germline V gene sequence: CDR1 SGDLS, CDR2 YYNGEE. CDR3 length: 15 amino acids. Specimen: PBMCs, collected after 24 months of ibrutinib treatment. The chain combines TRBV9 with TRBJ2-1, with TRBD1 matching 9 bases. The receptor was isolated from a human donor with chronic lymphocytic leukemia. The CDR3 here is CASSVGQGDYNEQFF. In DNA form, the CDR3 reads TGTGCCAGCAGCGTAGGACAGGGGGACTACAATGAGCAGTTCTTC.